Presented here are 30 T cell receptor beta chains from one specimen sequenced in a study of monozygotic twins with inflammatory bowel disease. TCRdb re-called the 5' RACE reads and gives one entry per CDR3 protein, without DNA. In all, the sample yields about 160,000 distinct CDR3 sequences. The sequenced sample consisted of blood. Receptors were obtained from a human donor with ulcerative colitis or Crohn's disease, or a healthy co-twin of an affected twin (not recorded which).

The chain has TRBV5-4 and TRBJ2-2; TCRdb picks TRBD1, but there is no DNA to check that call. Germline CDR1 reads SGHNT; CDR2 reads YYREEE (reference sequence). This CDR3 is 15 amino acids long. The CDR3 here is CASGQQGVDTGELFF. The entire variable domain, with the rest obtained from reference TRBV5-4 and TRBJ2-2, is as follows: ETGVTQSPTHLIKTRGQQVTLRCSSQSGHNTVSWYQQALGQGPQFIFQYYREEENGRGNFPPRFSGLQFPNYSSELNVNALELDDSALYLCASGQQGVDTGELFFGEGSRLTVL.

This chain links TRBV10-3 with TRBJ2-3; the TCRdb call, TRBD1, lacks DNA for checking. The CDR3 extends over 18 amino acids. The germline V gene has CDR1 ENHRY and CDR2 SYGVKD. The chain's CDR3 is CAISVNPRAGQITDTQYF.

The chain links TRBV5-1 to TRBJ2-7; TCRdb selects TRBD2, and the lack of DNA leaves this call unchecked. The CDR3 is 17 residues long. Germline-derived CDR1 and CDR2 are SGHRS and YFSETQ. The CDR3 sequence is CASSFPPSVGKPYEQYF.

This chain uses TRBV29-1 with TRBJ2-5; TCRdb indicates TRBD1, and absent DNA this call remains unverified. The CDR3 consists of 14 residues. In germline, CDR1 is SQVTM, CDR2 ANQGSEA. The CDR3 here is CSATRTGVRETQYF.

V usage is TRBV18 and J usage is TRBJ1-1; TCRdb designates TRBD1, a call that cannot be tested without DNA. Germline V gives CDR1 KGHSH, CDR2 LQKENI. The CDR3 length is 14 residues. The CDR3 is CASSLGTGETEAFF.

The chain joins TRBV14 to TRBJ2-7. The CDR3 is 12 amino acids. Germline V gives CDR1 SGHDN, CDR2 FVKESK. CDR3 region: CASSPSRYEQYF.

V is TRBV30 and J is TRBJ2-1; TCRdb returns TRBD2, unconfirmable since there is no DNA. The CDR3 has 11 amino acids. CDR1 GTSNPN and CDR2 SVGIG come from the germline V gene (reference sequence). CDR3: CAWSEGGEQFF.

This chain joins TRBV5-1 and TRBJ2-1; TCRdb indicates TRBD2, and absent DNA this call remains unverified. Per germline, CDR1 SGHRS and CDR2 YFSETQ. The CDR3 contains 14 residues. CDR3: CASSWSGRDNEQFF.

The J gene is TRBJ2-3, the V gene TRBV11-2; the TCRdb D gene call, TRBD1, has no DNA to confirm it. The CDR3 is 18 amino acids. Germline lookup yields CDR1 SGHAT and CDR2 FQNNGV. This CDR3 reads CASSLLYKDRESTDTQYF.

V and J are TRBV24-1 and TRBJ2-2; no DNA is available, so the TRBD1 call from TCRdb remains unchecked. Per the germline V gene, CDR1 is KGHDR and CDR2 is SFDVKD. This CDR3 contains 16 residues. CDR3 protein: CATSGTTGPNTGELFF.

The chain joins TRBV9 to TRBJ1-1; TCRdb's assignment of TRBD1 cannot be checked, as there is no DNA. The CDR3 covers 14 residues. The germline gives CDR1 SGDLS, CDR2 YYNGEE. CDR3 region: CASSPLTGDTEAFF. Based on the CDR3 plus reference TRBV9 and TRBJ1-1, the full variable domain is DSGVTQTPKHLITATGQRVTLRCSPRSGDLSVYWYQQSLDQGLQFLIQYYNGEERAKGNILERFSAQQFPDLHSELNLSSLELGDSALYFCASSPLTGDTEAFFGQGTRLTVV.

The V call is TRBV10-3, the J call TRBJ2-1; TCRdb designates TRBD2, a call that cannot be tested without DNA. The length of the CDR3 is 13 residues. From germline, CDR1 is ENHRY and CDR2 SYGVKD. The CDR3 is CAISLAASDEQFF.

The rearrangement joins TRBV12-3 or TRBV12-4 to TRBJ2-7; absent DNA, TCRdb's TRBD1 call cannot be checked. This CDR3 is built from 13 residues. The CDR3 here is CASSLGGGGEQYF.

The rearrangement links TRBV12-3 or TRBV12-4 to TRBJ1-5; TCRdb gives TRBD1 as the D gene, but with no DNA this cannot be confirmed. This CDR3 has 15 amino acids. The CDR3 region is CASSEWGAEDQPQHF.

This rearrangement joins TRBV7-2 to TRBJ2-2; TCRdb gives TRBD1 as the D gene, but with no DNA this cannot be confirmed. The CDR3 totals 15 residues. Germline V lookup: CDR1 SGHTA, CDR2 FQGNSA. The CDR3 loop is CASSRDRAVTGELFF.

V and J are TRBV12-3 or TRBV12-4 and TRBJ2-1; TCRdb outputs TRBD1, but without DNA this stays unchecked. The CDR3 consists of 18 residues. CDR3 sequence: CASSPASGTRASYNEQFF.

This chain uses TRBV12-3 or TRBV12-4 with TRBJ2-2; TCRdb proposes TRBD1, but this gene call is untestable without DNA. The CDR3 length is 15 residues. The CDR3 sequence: CASSLRGPGTGELFF.

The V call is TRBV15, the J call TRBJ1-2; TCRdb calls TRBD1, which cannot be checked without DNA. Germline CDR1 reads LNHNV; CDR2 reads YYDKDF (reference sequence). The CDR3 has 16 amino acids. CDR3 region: CATSREETLSAKGYTF.

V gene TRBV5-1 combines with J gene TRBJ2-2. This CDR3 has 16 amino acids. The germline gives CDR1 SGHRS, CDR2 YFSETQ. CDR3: CASSLVTLRNTGELFF. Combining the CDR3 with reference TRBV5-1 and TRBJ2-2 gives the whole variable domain KAGVTQTPRYLIKTRGQQVTLSCSPISGHRSVSWYQQTPGQGLQFLFEYFSETQRNKGNFPGRFSGRQFSNSRSEMNVSTLELGDSALYLCASSLVTLRNTGELFFGEGSRLTVL.

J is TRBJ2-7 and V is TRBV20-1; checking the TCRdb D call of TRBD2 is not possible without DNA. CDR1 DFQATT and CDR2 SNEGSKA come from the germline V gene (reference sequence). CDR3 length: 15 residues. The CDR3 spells CSARDRASGIYEQYF.

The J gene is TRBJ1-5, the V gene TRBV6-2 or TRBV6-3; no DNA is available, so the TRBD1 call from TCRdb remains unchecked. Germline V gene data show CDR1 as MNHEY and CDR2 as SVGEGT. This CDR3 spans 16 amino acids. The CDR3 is CASRGTLLMIDQPQHF.

The CDR3 spells CASTSSLAGAYEQYF. J is TRBJ2-7 and V is TRBV28; the D gene TCRdb calls, TRBD2, cannot be checked with no DNA. Germline V gives CDR1 MDHEN, CDR2 SYDVKM. This CDR3 region has 15 residues.

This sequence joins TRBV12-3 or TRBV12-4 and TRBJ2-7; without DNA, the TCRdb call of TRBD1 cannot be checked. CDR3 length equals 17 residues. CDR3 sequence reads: CASSLAFRDRGTYEQYF.

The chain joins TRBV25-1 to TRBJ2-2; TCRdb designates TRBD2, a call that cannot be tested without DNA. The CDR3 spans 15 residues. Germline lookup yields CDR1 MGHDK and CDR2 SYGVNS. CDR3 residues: CASSELAGGAGELFF.

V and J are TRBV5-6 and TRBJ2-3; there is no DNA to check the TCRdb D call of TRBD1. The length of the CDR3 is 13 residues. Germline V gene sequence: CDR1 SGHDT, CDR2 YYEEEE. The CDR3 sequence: CASSPGTGNTQYF.

This CDR3 reads CSARNPGEANTEAFF. The V gene is TRBV20-1, the J gene TRBJ1-1; TCRdb's assignment of TRBD1 cannot be checked, as there is no DNA. The CDR3 totals 15 residues. CDR1 is DFQATT and CDR2 is SNEGSKA in the germline V gene (reference sequence).

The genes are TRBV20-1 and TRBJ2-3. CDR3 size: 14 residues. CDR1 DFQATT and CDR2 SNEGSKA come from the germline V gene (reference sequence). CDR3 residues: CSARDQMSTDTQYF.

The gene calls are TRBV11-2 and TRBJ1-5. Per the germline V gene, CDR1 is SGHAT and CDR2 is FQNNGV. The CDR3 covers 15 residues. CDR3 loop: CASSFAGLSNQPQHF.

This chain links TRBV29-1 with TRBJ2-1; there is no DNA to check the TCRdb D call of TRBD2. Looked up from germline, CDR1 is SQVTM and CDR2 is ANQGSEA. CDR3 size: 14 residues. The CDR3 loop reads CSVESGEGIDEQFF.

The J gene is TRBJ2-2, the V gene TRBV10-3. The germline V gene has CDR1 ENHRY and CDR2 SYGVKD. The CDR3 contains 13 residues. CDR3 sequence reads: CAISESRTGELFF.